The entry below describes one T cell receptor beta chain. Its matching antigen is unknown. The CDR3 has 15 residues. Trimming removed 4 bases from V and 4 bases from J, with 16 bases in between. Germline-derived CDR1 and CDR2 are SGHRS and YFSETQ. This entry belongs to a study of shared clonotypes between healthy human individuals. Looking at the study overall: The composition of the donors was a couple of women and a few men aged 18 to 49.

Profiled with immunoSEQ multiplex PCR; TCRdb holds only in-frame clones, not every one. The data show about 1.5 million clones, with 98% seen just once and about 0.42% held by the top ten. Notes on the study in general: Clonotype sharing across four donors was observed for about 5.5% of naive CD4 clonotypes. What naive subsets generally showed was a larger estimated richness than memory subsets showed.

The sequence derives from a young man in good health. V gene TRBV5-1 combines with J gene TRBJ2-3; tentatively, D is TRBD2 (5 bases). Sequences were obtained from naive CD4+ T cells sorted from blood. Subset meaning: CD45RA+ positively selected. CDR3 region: CASSPTRVSADTQYF. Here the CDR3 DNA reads TGCGCCAGCAGCCCGACACGGGTTAGCGCAGATACGCAGTATTTT.